These 14 T cell receptor beta chains originate from one sample sequenced in a study of T cell repertoires in cytomegalovirus infection. Their antigens remain unidentified. Via MiXCR, TCRdb re-called the reads, giving one row per CDR3 protein. The sample has about 920,000 distinct CDR3 sequences, approximately 31% seen once; the top ten hold around 15%. The sequences come from cultured CD8+ T cells from PBMCs, collected from culture after CMV antigen stimulation. These receptors all stem from a human donor in good health (CMV status not recorded). Some clones in this sample may be carry-over from other donors' samples.

V usage is TRBV6-5 and J usage is TRBJ1-3; D possibly corresponds to TRBD1 (6 bases). This CDR3 is built from 15 residues. CDR1 and CDR2 (germline): MNHEY, SVGAGI. V dropped 7 bases and J dropped 8 bases, with 21 bases sitting between them. CDR3 sequence: CASTSHGQWWDTIYF. The CDR3 coding sequence is TGTGCCAGCACATCTCATGGACAGTGGTGGGACACCATATATTTT.

This chain joins TRBV4-1 and TRBJ1-2; D not resolved. Trimming removed 1 base from V and 2 bases from J, with 8 bases in between. This CDR3 comprises 14 residues. Germline CDR1 and CDR2: MGHRA and YSYEKL. The CDR3 nucleotides are TGCGCCAGCAGCCAAGTTTACAGCAACTATGGCTACACCTTC. Translated: CASSQVYSNYGYTF.

This clonotype was seen more than once but under ten times. This chain links TRBV5-4 with TRBJ2-7, with D possibly matching TRBD1 (6 bases). The ends were cut back, 3 bases at V and 5 bases at J, with 15 bases in the middle. This CDR3 contains 14 residues. The V gene's germline CDR1 is SGHNT and CDR2 YYREEE (reference sequence). This chain's CDR3 is CASSSDSSRHEQYV. For the CDR3, the DNA is TGTGCCAGCAGCTCGGACAGCTCTCGCCACGAGCAGTACGTC.

The V gene is TRBV29-1, the J gene TRBJ2-1; 7 nucleotides agree with TRBD2. Germline CDR1 reads SQVTM; CDR2 reads ANQGSEA. The CDR3 covers 13 residues. V lost 6 bases and J lost 0; bases outside the gene matches: 2. CDR3 in amino acids: CSVAGHSYNEQFF. In DNA, the CDR3 is TGCAGCGTAGCGGGGCACTCCTACAATGAGCAGTTCTTC.

The rearrangement uses TRBV27 and TRBJ2-7; D ambiguous. In germline, CDR1 is MNHEY, CDR2 SMNVEV (reference sequence). Trimming cost V 4 bases and J 1 base, with 20 bases left between them. This CDR3 region has 17 residues. In DNA form, the CDR3 reads TGTGCCAGCAGTTCAGGACGACCCTTCCTACATTCCTACGAGCAGTACGTC. Protein: CASSSGRPFLHSYEQYV.

The chain employs TRBV6-5 and TRBJ2-5; a weak D match, TRBD1 (5 bases). The CDR3 consists of 15 residues. V dropped 6 bases and J dropped 5 bases, with 19 bases sitting between them. Germline lookup yields CDR1 MNHEY and CDR2 SVGAGI. For the CDR3, the DNA is TGTGCCAGCAGGCCGACAGCGAACAATATGGAGACCCAGTACTTC. This encodes CASRPTANNMETQYF.

This clonotype was counted a few times. The gene calls are TRBV12-3 or TRBV12-4 and TRBJ1-1; 7 nucleotides line up with TRBD1. The CDR3 has 13 amino acids. Unmatched junction bases numbered 2, after V lost 7 bases and J lost 0 bases. The CDR3 protein is CASTGQMNTEAFF. CDR3 nucleotides: TGTGCCAGCACGGGACAGATGAACACTGAAGCTTTCTTT.

This clonotype came up many times. The chain carries TRBV7-9 and TRBJ1-1; no clear D. V was pared by 7 bases and J by 2 bases, with 17 bases between. The CDR3 length is 15 residues. CDR1 SEHNR and CDR2 FQNEAQ come from the germline V gene (reference sequence). Written as DNA, the CDR3 is TGTGCCAGCAACTCACCAACCAGATTAAACACTGAAGCTTTCTTT. Residues: CASNSPTRLNTEAFF.

The chain uses TRBV9 and TRBJ1-2; D gene ambiguous. This CDR3 contains 14 residues. Trimming left V 0 bases short and J 4 bases short, with 10 bases between. The germline V gene has CDR1 SGDLS and CDR2 YYNGEE. Here the CDR3 reads CASSVAGQSYGYTF. The CDR3 DNA follows: TGTGCCAGCAGCGTAGCGGGCCAGAGCTATGGCTACACCTTC.

The chain is built from TRBV4-1 and TRBJ1-6; no clear D gene. Per the germline V gene, CDR1 is MGHRA and CDR2 is YSYEKL. V was pared by 1 base and J by 7 bases, with 11 bases between. The CDR3 covers 15 residues. This CDR3 reads CASSQVEGSNSPLHF. CDR3 nucleotide sequence: TGCGCCAGCAGCCAAGTTGAGGGAAGCAATTCACCCCTCCACTTT.

The chain uses TRBV11-2 and TRBJ2-2; D is uncertain. The CDR3 extends over 17 amino acids. The germline V gene has CDR1 SGHAT and CDR2 FQNNGV. Trimming removed 4 bases at V and 2 bases at J, with 17 bases between. The CDR3 sequence is CASSSVYSGANTGELFF. The DNA of the CDR3 is TGTGCCAGCAGCTCAGTTTATTCCGGAGCTAACACCGGGGAGCTGTTTTTT.

The rearrangement joins TRBV6-1 to TRBJ1-6; D uncertain. This CDR3 is 15 amino acids long. Germline assignment: CDR1 MNHNS and CDR2 SASEGT. Trimming removed 8 bases at V and 5 bases at J, with 16 bases between. The CDR3 loop reads CASGYTGGNNSPLHF. CDR3 bases: TGTGCCAGCGGTTATACGGGAGGGAATAATTCACCCCTCCACTTT.

The CDR3 here is CSARDNRNYEQYF. The CDR3 region has the DNA TGCAGTGCTAGAGATAATCGCAATTACGAGCAGTACTTC. The V and J genes are TRBV20-1 and TRBJ2-7; D is undetermined. The germline V and J ends were trimmed by 0 bases and 4 bases, with 10 bases remaining between them. Germline CDR1 is DFQATT and CDR2 is SNEGSKA (reference sequence). This CDR3 contains 13 residues.

This chain uses TRBV20-1 with TRBJ1-5, with TRBD1 identical over 7 bases. The CDR3 length is 16 residues. Germline lookup yields CDR1 DFQATT and CDR2 SNEGSKA (reference sequence). Unmatched junction bases numbered 12, after V lost 0 bases and J lost 7 bases. CDR3 residues: CSAREDTTGVRQPQHF. As DNA, the CDR3 is TGCAGTGCTAGAGAAGACACTACAGGGGTGAGACAGCCCCAGCATTTT.